What follows are 25 T cell receptor beta chains derived from one specimen sequenced in a study of T cell responses to AZD1222 COVID-19 vaccine. The table came from immunoSEQ multiplex PCR; TCRdb's copy has only in-frame clones and leaves some out. The sample records around 130,000 clones, roughly 92% being singletons. The specimen comprised peripheral blood, sampled 28 days after the second AZD1222 dose. The origin of the receptors is an adult who received the AZD1222 COVID-19 vaccine.

This chain connects TRBV6-5 to TRBJ1-1; D may be TRBD1 (5 bases). CDR3 length: 14 residues. With 8 bases removed from V and 4 bases from J, the gap between germline ends came to 17 bases. Germline V gene lookup returns CDR1 MNHEY and CDR2 SVGAGI. In DNA, the CDR3 is TGTGCCAGCTCCCGTCTAGGGGTCGGCACTGAAGCTTTCTTT. It yields the protein CASSRLGVGTEAFF.

This clone was counted a few times. The chain uses TRBV29-1 and TRBJ2-3; tentatively, D is TRBD2 (5 bases). CDR1 is SQVTM, CDR2 ANQGSEA, per germline. V was cut by 2 bases and J by 9 bases, with 12 bases left in between. The CDR3 spans 12 residues. CDR3 sequence (DNA): TGCAGCGTTGAAACCGGTGGGAGCACGCAGTATTTT. Amino acid sequence: CSVETGGSTQYF.

This clone was observed a handful of times. This chain links TRBV12-5 with TRBJ2-1; 12 bases agree with TRBD2. V shed 4 bases, J shed 0 bases, and the junction held 7 bases outside the gene matches. There are 18 residues in the CDR3. Germline lookup yields CDR1 LGHNT and CDR2 FRNRAP. The CDR3 nucleotides are TGTGCTAGTGGTTCAGGACTAGCGGGGAGTCCCTCCTACAATGAGCAGTTCTTC. Translation: CASGSGLAGSPSYNEQFF.

J is TRBJ1-1 and V is TRBV7-6, with D perhaps TRBD1 (6 bases). The CDR3 spans 15 residues. V gave up 5 bases and J gave up 4 bases, with 17 bases separating them. The V gene's germline CDR1 is SGHVS and CDR2 FNYEAQ. CDR3 DNA: TGTGCCAGCAGCCCTGTCGGGGGCAGGGGCACTGAAGCTTTCTTT. This gives the protein CASSPVGGRGTEAFF. Using reference TRBV7-6 and TRBJ1-1 for the parts outside the CDR3, the full variable domain is GAGVSQSPRYKVTKRGQDVALRCDPISGHVSLYWYRQALGQGPEFLTYFNYEAQQDKSGLPNDRFSAERPEGSISTLTIQRTEQRDSAMYRCASSPVGGRGTEAFFGQGTRLTVV.

This clone was seen a single time. The CDR3 loop reads CASSPGTGNTGELFF. Here the CDR3 DNA reads TGTGCCAGTAGTCCCGGGACAGGTAACACCGGGGAGCTGTTTTTT. The chain joins TRBV19 to TRBJ2-2; 8 positions agree with TRBD1. The CDR3 sequence is 15 residues long. Per the germline V gene, CDR1 is LNHDA and CDR2 is SQIVND (reference sequence). Trimming at V came to 5 bases and at J to 2 bases, leaving 4 bases not matched to a gene.

The chain joins TRBV7-2 to TRBJ2-3, with D perhaps matching TRBD2 (5 bases). This CDR3 spans 14 amino acids. V shed 1 base and J shed 5 bases, with 10 bases lying between them. Germline assignment: CDR1 SGHTA and CDR2 FQGNSA. DNA for the CDR3: TGTGCCAGCAGCTTAGGAGGGATATTAGATACGCAGTATTTT. It specifies CASSLGGILDTQYF. Complete variable domain (other parts from reference TRBV7-2 and TRBJ2-3): GAGVSQSPSNKVTEKGKDVELRCDPISGHTALYWYRQSLGQGLEFLIYFQGNSAPDKSGLPSDRFSAERTGGSVSTLTIQRTQQEDSAVYLCASSLGGILDTQYFGPGTRLTVL.

The V call is TRBV14, the J call TRBJ1-1; D unresolved. The V and J ends lost 1 base and 10 bases respectively, with 10 bases between them. CDR3 length equals 12 residues. The germline gives CDR1 SGHDN, CDR2 FVKESK. CDR3 region: CASSQAVTRAFF. Written as DNA, the CDR3 is TGTGCCAGCAGCCAAGCCGTGACGCGAGCTTTCTTT.

V usage is TRBV2 and J usage is TRBJ2-7; D gene ambiguous. Trimming took off 4 bases at V and 6 bases at J, with 7 bases between the two ends. The CDR3 runs to 11 residues. Germline CDR1 is SNHLY and CDR2 is FYNNEI. The CDR3 sequence: CASSANSEQYF. The CDR3 DNA is TGTGCCAGCAGTGCTAACTCCGAGCAGTACTTC.

A word on this clone: Germline is not matched at one junction end, which may reflect a read error. The genes are TRBV30 and TRBJ2-5; the D is unclear. Germline V gene sequence: CDR1 GTSNPN, CDR2 SVGIG (reference sequence). The CDR3 sequence is 11 residues long. CDR3 bases: TGTACCTGTTCCTCCCAAGAGACCCAGTACTTC. As protein: CTCSSQETQYF. Supplemented by reference TRBV30 and TRBJ2-5, the full variable domain reads SQTIHQWPATLVQPVGSPLSLECTVEGTSNPNLYWYRQAAGRGLQLLFYSVGIGQISSEVPQNLSASRPQDRQFILSSKKLLLSDSGFYLCTCSSQETQYFGPGTRLLVL.

This chain uses TRBV27 with TRBJ2-3, with D possibly TRBD2 on 6 matching bases. Germline V gene sequence: CDR1 MNHEY, CDR2 SMNVEV (reference sequence). V was clipped by 6 bases and J by 5 bases, with 9 bases between them. The CDR3 runs 12 residues. The CDR3 sequence is CASRGGLDTQYF. The CDR3 DNA reads TGTGCCAGCAGGGGGGGTCTAGATACGCAGTATTTT.

The chain has TRBV5-1 and TRBJ1-4; 9 bases align to TRBD1. The junction had 6 bases not matched to a gene; V was cut back by 4 bases and J by 8 bases. The CDR3 has 14 amino acids. Germline CDR1 is SGHRS and CDR2 is YFSETQ. The CDR3 coding sequence is TGCGCCAGCAGCATGGGACAGGGTGGCGAAAAACTGTTTTTT. Protein product: CASSMGQGGEKLFF.

CDR3 in DNA: TGCGCCAGCAGCCCACGGGACCAGGTAGAGACCCAGTACTTC. Translation gives CASSPRDQVETQYF. This rearrangement joins TRBV5-1 to TRBJ2-5, with D perhaps assigned TRBD1 or TRBD2 (5 bases each). The V end lost 4 bases, the J end lost 4 bases, and 14 bases lay between the germline ends. The CDR3 covers 14 residues. Germline CDR1 reads SGHRS; CDR2 reads YFSETQ.

This clone was seen just once. The chain uses TRBV6-2 or TRBV6-3 and TRBJ2-1; 7 bases fit TRBD2. This CDR3 region has 16 residues. V was pared by 5 bases and J by 7 bases, with 14 bases of the junction left unmatched. CDR1 and CDR2 from the germline V gene are MNHEY and SVGEGT. The CDR3 reads CASSPRDYPEWNEQFF. The CDR3 DNA sequence: TGTGCCAGCAGTCCCCGGGACTACCCGGAGTGGAATGAGCAGTTCTTC.

The J gene is TRBJ2-7, the V gene TRBV9; 10 nucleotides align to TRBD1. With 3 bases clipped from V and 5 bases from J, the junction kept 8 bases outside the gene matches. The CDR3 totals 15 residues. Germline V lookup: CDR1 SGDLS, CDR2 YYNGEE. This chain's CDR3 is CASSAGGTGAHEQYF. The CDR3 DNA is TGTGCCAGCAGCGCCGGGGGGACAGGGGCCCACGAGCAGTACTTC.

V is TRBV5-6 and J is TRBJ1-1, with 7 bases lining up with TRBD1. V lost 5 bases to trimming and J lost 4 bases; unmatched junction nucleotides: 11. CDR3 length: 15 amino acids. Germline lookup yields CDR1 SGHDT and CDR2 YYEEEE. The CDR3 region is CASSRPTGIATEAFF. In nucleotides, the CDR3 is TGTGCCAGCAGTCGCCCGACAGGGATAGCCACTGAAGCTTTCTTT.

V and J are TRBV3-1 (or the pseudogene TRBV3-2) and TRBJ2-1; 12 bases are shared with TRBD2. The CDR3 contains 18 residues. The V gene end was trimmed by 1 base and the J gene end by 8 bases; junction bases not matched to a gene: 12. Germline values: CDR1 LGHDT, CDR2 YNNKEL (reference sequence). CDR3 DNA: TGTGCCAGCAGCCAAGGTCTAGCGGGAGGGCCTAAATTAGATGAGCAGTTCTTC. This gives the protein CASSQGLAGGPKLDEQFF.

This sequence joins TRBV6-2 or TRBV6-3 and TRBJ1-2; TRBD1 matches 7 bases. Germline V gene lookup returns CDR1 MNHEY and CDR2 SVGEGT. There are 15 residues in the CDR3. J was trimmed by 2 bases and V by 2 bases; bases with no gene match: 5. CDR3 in DNA: TGTGCCAGCAGTTACCGGGACAGATTCAACTATGGCTACACCTTC. Its protein is CASSYRDRFNYGYTF.

The rearrangement links TRBV7-3 to TRBJ2-5; TRBD2 is a possible D gene (6 bases). The germline CDR1 and CDR2 sequences are SGHTA and FQGTGA. V lost 5 bases and J 2 bases, leaving 15 bases between the germline ends. This CDR3 spans 15 amino acids. The CDR3 is CASSPGATRQETQYF. The CDR3 DNA is TGTGCCAGCAGCCCCGGGGCGACTAGACAAGAGACCCAGTACTTC.

This clone has a single count. CDR3 amino acids: CASSAPGNTIYF. In nucleotides, the CDR3 is TGTGCCAGTAGTGCCCCTGGAAACACCATATATTTT. The rearrangement uses TRBV19 and TRBJ1-3; D call uncertain. The germline V gene has CDR1 LNHDA and CDR2 SQIVND (reference sequence). Trimming cost V 5 bases and J 2 bases, with 4 bases left between them. The CDR3 spans 12 residues.

The chain is built from TRBV3-1 (or the pseudogene TRBV3-2) and TRBJ2-7; the D is unclear. This CDR3 spans 13 amino acids. Germline V CDR1 and CDR2: LGHDT, YNNKEL (reference sequence). The V end lost 1 base, the J end lost 7 bases, and 11 bases lay between the germline ends. DNA of the CDR3: TGTGCCAGCAGCCAAGTCTACCAGGAGGAGCAGTACTTC. Its protein is CASSQVYQEEQYF.

This clone was observed a single time. The rearrangement links TRBV7-9 to TRBJ1-4; D remains ambiguous. Germline V lookup: CDR1 SEHNR, CDR2 FQNEAQ (reference sequence). Deletions cut 5 bases from V and 0 bases from J, with 16 bases between. This CDR3 region has 17 residues. The CDR3 loop is CASSLNAPTPTNEKLFF. CDR3 bases: TGTGCCAGCAGCCTAAATGCTCCGACACCAACTAATGAAAAACTGTTTTTT.

Details on this clone: The same CDR3 also results from other DNA sequences found in this sample. The gene calls are TRBV7-9 and TRBJ2-2; D remains unclear. This CDR3 has 13 residues. Per germline, CDR1 SEHNR and CDR2 FQNEAQ (reference sequence). V dropped 1 base and J dropped 1 base, with 1 base sitting between them. CDR3 protein: CASSLGNTGELFF. CDR3 in DNA: TGTGCCAGCAGCTTAGGGAACACCGGGGAGCTGTTTTTT.

The chain employs TRBV9 and TRBJ1-1; a possible D gene is TRBD1 (6 bases). Deletions cut 3 bases from V and 1 base from J, with 13 bases between. The CDR3 is made up of 15 amino acids. Germline lookup yields CDR1 SGDLS and CDR2 YYNGEE. The CDR3 reads CASSATGQTNTEAFF. In DNA, the CDR3 is TGTGCCAGCAGCGCGACCGGACAGACGAACACTGAAGCTTTCTTT.

DNA of the CDR3: TGCGCCAGCACCCCGGGACAGGCGAACACCGGGGAGCTGTTTTTT. Amino acid sequence: CASTPGQANTGELFF. The chain is built from TRBV5-1 and TRBJ2-2; 8 bases fit TRBD1. V trimming: 6 bases; J trimming: 0 bases; junction bases outside the gene matches: 4. Germline-derived CDR1 and CDR2 are SGHRS and YFSETQ. This CDR3 spans 15 amino acids. The full variable domain, rest sourced from reference TRBV5-1 and TRBJ2-2, is KAGVTQTPRYLIKTRGQQVTLSCSPISGHRSVSWYQQTPGQGLQFLFEYFSETQRNKGNFPGRFSGRQFSNSRSEMNVSTLELGDSALYLCASTPGQANTGELFFGEGSRLTVL.

The chain is built from TRBV7-2 and TRBJ1-3, with D perhaps TRBD1 (6 bases). The V and J ends lost 1 base and 1 base respectively, with 11 bases between them. The length of the CDR3 is 16 residues. CDR1 is SGHTA and CDR2 is FQGNSA in the germline V gene. The DNA of the CDR3 is TGTGCCAGCAGCTTAGGGGGGGCCTTATCTGGAAACACCATATATTTT. Encoded protein: CASSLGGALSGNTIYF.